The clone carrying this T cell receptor (beta chain) was detected only a few times. TCRdb reprocessed the RT-PCR reads via MiXCR and lists one record per CDR3 protein. The sample lists about 700,000 distinct CDR3 sequences, 13% to 15% seen once, with about 3.6% in the top ten. The CDR3 runs 19 residues. V dropped 3 bases and J dropped 2; count of bases not matched to a gene: 16. CDR1 MNHEY and CDR2 SMNVEV come from the germline V gene (reference sequence). Sequences were obtained from memory CD4+ T cells from blood. The chain combines TRBV27 with TRBJ1-5, with 7 nucleotides matching TRBD1. This receptor was obtained from a female donor in good health, serving as a healthy control. The CDR3 bases are TGTGCCAGCAGTTTTTACCCTCTCGCCAGGGGGTTTGGCAATCAGCCCCAGCATTTT. Protein sequence: CASSFYPLARGFGNQPQHF.